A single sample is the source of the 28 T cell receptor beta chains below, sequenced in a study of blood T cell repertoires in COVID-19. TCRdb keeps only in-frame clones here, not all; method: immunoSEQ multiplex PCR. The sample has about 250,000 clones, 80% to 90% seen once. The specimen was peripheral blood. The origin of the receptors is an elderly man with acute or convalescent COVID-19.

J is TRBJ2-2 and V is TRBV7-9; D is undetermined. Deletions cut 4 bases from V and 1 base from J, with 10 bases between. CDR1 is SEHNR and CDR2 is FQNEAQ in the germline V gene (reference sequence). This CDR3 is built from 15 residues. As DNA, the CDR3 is TGTGCCAGCAGCTCCTCAGGTCTGAACACCGGGGAGCTGTTTTTT. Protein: CASSSSGLNTGELFF.

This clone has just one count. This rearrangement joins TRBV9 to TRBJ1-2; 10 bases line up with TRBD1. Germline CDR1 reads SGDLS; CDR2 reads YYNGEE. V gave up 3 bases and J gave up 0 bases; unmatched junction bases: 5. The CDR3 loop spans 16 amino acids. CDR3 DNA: TGTGCCAGCAGCGGGGGGGACAGGGGAACTAACTATGGCTACACCTTC. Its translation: CASSGGDRGTNYGYTF.

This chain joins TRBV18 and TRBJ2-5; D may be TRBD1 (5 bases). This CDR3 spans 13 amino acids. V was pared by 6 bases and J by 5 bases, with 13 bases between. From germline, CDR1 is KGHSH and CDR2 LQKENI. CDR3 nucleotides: TGTGCCAGCTCCCCAGGGTACGGGGAGACCCAGTACTTC. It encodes CASSPGYGETQYF.

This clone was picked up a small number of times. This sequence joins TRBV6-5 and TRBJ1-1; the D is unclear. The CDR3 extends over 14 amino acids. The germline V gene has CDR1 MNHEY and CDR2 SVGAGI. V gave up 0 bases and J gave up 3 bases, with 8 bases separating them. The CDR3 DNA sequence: TGTGCCAGCAGTTACTCATTTCGGGACACTGAAGCTTTCTTT. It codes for CASSYSFRDTEAFF.

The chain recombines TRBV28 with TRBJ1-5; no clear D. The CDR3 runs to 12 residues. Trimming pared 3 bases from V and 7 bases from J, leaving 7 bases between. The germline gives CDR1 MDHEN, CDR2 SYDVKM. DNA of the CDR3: TGTGCCAGCAGTTTCTATCCCCAGCCCCAGCATTTT. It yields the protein CASSFYPQPQHF.

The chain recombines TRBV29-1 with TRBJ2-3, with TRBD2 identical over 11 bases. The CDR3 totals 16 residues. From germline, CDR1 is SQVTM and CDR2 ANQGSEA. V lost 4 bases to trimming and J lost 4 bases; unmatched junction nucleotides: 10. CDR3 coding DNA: TGCAGCGTTGCTGGCGGGTTAGCGGGAGGGTCAGATACGCAGTATTTT. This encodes CSVAGGLAGGSDTQYF.

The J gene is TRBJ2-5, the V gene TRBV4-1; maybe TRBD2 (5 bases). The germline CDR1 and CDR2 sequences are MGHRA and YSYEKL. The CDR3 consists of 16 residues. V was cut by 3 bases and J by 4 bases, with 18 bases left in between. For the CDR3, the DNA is TGCGCCAGCAGCCAGCGGGCTCCTACCCTTCGAGAGACCCAGTACTTC. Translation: CASSQRAPTLRETQYF.

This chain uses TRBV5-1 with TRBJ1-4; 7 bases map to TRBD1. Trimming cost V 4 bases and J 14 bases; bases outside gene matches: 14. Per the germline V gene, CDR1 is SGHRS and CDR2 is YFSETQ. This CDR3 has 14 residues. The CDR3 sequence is CASSTGTSLGGLFF. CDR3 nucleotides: TGCGCCAGCAGCACAGGGACCTCCTTAGGGGGCCTGTTTTTT.

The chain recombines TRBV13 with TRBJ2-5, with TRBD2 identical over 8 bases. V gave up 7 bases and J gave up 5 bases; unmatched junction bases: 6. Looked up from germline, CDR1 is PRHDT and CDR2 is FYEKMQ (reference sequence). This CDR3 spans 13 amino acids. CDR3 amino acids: CASKQREWETQYF. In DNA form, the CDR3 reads TGTGCCAGCAAACAGCGGGAGTGGGAGACCCAGTACTTC.

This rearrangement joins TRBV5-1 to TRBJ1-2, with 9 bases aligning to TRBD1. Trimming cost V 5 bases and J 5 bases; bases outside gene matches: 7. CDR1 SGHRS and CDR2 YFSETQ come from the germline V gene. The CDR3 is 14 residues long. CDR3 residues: CASRETGGPYGYTF. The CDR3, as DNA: TGCGCCAGCAGAGAGACAGGGGGGCCTTATGGCTACACCTTC.

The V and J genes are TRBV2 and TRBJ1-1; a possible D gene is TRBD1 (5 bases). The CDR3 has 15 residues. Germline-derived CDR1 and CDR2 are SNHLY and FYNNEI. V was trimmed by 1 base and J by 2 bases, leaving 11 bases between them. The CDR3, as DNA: TGTGCCAGCAGTGAAGGGGACTCGCGAAACACTGAAGCTTTCTTT. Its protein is CASSEGDSRNTEAFF.

The CDR3 sequence: CASSLQGQKGETQYF. CDR3 nucleotides: TGTGCCAGCAGCTTACAGGGACAAAAGGGGGAGACCCAGTACTTC. The J gene is TRBJ2-5, the V gene TRBV7-2; tentatively, D is TRBD1 (6 bases). The length of the CDR3 is 15 residues. Germline V CDR1 and CDR2: SGHTA, FQGNSA. Trimming cost V 2 bases and J 5 bases, with 15 bases left between them. Supplemented by reference TRBV7-2 and TRBJ2-5, the full variable domain reads GAGVSQSPSNKVTEKGKDVELRCDPISGHTALYWYRQSLGQGLEFLIYFQGNSAPDKSGLPSDRFSAERTGGSVSTLTIQRTQQEDSAVYLCASSLQGQKGETQYFGPGTRLLVL.

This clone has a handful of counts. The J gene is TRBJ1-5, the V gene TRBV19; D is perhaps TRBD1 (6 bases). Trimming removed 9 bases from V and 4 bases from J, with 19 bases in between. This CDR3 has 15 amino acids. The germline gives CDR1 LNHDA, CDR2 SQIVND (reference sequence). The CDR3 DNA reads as TGTGCCAGCCAGGACAGCTCTACCTTAAATCAGCCCCAGCATTTT. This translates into CASQDSSTLNQPQHF.

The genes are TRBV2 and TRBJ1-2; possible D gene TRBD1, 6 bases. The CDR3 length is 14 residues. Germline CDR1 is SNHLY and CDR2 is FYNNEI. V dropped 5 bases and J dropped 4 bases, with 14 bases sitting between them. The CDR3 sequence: CASSSGAWSYGYTF. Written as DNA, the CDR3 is TGTGCCAGCAGTTCAGGGGCTTGGAGCTATGGCTACACCTTC.

The CDR3 DNA follows: TGCGCCAGCAGCCAAGAAAAAGGGGTTAGCAATCAGCCCCAGCATTTT. This sequence encodes CASSQEKGVSNQPQHF. The chain recombines TRBV4-3 with TRBJ1-5; D may be TRBD1 (5 bases). The V and J ends lost 0 bases and 0 bases respectively, with 9 bases between them. CDR1 LGHNA and CDR2 YSLEER come from the germline V gene. The CDR3 runs to 16 residues.

Here the CDR3 DNA reads TGTGCCAGCAGCCAAGACAGGGGCGTTCGGAACACTGAAGCTTTCTTT. It yields the protein CASSQDRGVRNTEAFF. The rearrangement uses TRBV3-1 (or the pseudogene TRBV3-2) and TRBJ1-1; the D gene is possibly TRBD1 (6 bases). Looked up from germline, CDR1 is LGHDT and CDR2 is YNNKEL (reference sequence). Trimming removed 0 bases at V and 1 base at J, with 12 bases between. The CDR3 length is 16 residues.

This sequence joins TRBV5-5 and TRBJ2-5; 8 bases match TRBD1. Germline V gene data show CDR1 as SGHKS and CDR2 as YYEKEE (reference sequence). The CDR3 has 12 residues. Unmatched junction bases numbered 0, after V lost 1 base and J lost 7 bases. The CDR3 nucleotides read TGTGCCAGCAGCTTGACAGGGGGGACCCAGTACTTC. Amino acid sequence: CASSLTGGTQYF.

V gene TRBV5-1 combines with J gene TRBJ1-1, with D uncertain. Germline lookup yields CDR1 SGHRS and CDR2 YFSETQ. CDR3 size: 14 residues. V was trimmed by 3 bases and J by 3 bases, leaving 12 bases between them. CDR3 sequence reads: CASSSVNSDTEAFF. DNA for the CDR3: TGCGCCAGCAGCTCTGTCAATTCGGACACTGAAGCTTTCTTT.

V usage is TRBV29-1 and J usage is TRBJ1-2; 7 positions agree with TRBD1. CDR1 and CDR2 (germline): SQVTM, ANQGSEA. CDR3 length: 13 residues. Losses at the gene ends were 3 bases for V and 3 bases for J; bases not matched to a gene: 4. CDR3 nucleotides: TGCAGCGTTGACCAAGGGGGCGACTATGGCTACACCTTC. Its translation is CSVDQGGDYGYTF.

CDR3 sequence (DNA): TGTGCCAGCAGCCAACCTAGCGGGGGCTACGCCGGGGAGCTGTTTTTT. Its translation is CASSQPSGGYAGELFF. V gene TRBV3-1 (or the pseudogene TRBV3-2) combines with J gene TRBJ2-2; 10 nucleotides align to TRBD2. Germline V gene lookup returns CDR1 LGHDT and CDR2 YNNKEL (reference sequence). The CDR3 sequence is 16 residues long. After removal of 2 bases from V and 6 bases from J, the junction contained 6 bases not matched to a gene.

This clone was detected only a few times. CDR3 in DNA: TGTGCCAGCAGCAAAACGACAGTAAACTATGGCTACACCTTC. Amino acids: CASSKTTVNYGYTF. V is TRBV3-1 (or the pseudogene TRBV3-2) and J is TRBJ1-2, with D possibly matching TRBD1 (5 bases). There are 14 residues in the CDR3. The V end lost 5 bases, the J end lost 2 bases, and 12 bases lay between the germline ends. Per germline, CDR1 LGHDT and CDR2 YNNKEL (reference sequence).

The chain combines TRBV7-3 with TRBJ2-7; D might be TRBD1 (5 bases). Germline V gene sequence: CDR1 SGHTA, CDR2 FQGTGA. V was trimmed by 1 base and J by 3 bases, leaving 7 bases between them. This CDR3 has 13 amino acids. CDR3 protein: CASSLSTGYEQYF. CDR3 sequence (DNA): TGTGCCAGCAGCTTAAGTACAGGCTACGAGCAGTACTTC. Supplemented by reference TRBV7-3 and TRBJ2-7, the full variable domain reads GAGVSQTPSNKVTEKGKYVELRCDPISGHTALYWYRQSLGQGPEFLIYFQGTGAADDSGLPNDRFFAVRPEGSVSTLKIQRTERGDSAVYLCASSLSTGYEQYFGPGTRLTVT.

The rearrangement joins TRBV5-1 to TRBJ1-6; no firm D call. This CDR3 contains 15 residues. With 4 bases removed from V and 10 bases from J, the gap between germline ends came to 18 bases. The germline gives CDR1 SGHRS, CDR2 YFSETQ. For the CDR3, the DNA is TGCGCCAGCAGCCCAGTCCAGGCAGGCAGCTCACCCCTCCACTTT. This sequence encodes CASSPVQAGSSPLHF.

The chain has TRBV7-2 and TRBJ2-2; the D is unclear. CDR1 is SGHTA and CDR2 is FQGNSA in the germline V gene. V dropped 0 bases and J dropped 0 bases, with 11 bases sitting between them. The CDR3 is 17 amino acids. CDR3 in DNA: TGTGCCAGCAGCTTAGCGCGTCCTCGCTCGAACACCGGGGAGCTGTTTTTT. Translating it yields CASSLARPRSNTGELFF.

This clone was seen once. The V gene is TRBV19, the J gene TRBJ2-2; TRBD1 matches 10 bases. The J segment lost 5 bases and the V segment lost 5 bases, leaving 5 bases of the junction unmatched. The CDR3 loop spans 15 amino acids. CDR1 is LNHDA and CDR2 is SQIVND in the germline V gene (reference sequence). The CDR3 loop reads CASSFGQGVTGELFF. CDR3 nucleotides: TGTGCCAGTAGTTTCGGACAGGGGGTTACCGGGGAGCTGTTTTTT.

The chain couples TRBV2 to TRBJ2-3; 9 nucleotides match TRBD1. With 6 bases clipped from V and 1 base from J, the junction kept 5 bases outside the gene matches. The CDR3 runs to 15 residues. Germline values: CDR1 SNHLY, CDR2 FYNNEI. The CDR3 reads CASRKDRGGTDTQYF. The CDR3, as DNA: TGTGCCAGCAGGAAGGACAGGGGTGGCACAGATACGCAGTATTTT.

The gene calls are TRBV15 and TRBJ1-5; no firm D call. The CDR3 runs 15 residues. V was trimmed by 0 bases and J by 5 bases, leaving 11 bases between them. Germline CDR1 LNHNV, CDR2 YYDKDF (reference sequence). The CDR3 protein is CATSRDTLTDQPQHF. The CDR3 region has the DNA TGTGCCACCAGCAGAGATACTCTTACGGATCAGCCCCAGCATTTT.

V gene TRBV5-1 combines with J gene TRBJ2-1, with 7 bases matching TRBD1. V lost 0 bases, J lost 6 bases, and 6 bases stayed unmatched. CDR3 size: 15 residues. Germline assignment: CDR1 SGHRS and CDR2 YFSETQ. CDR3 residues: CASSLAQGDGNEQFF. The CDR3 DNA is TGCGCCAGCAGCTTGGCCCAGGGGGACGGCAATGAGCAGTTCTTC.